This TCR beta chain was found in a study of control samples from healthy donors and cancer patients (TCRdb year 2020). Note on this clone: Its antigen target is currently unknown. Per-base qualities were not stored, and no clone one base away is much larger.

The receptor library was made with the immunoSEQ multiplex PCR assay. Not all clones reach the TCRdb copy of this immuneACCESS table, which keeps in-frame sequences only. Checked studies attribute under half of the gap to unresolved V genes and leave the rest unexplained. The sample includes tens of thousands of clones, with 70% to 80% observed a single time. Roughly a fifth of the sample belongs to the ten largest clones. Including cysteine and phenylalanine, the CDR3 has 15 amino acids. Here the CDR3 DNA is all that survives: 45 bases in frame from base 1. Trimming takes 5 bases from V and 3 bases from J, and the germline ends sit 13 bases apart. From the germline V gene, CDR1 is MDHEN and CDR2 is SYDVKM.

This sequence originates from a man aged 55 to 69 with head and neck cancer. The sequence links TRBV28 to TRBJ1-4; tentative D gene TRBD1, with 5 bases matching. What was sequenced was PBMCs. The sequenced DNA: TGTGCCAGCAGTCCCATGGGACTATCTAATGAAAAACTGTTTTTT. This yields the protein CASSPMGLSNEKLFF.